This T cell receptor (beta chain) came from a study of tumor-infiltrating lymphocytes in localized non-small cell lung cancer. General study points: TCRbeta sequencing showed higher T cell infiltration in tumors than uninvolved lung.

This clone was detected a few times. Its matching antigen is unknown. Germline V gives CDR1 MNHNY, CDR2 SVGAGI (reference sequence). The CDR3 has 16 amino acids. V dropped 2 bases and J dropped 0 bases, with 11 bases sitting between them. Using immunoSEQ multiplex PCR, the repertoire was profiled, and TCRdb retains in-frame clones only, with some absent. The sample consists of fewer than 20,000 clones, 70% to 75% of them appearing once. This clonotype was sampled from a human donor with non-small cell lung cancer. Sequenced: lung tumor tissue. The chain couples TRBV6-6 to TRBJ1-5; D is uncertain. CDR3 residues: CASSYPPGYSNQPQHF. CDR3 DNA sequence: TGTGCCAGCAGTTACCCGCCCGGGTATAGCAATCAGCCCCAGCATTTT.